Following are 12 T cell receptor beta chains from one sample sequenced in a study of blood T cells in healthy people across ages. Alongside a J-beta primer mix, a sample-barcoded 5' primer served in a second PCR lasting roughly 6 to 12 cycles. TCRdb itself ran the 5' RACE reads through MiXCR, one entry per CDR3 protein. The table shows about 580,000 distinct CDR3 sequences, with under 55% occurring only once. Input material: blood. These TCRs come from a man older than 75 in good health.

The chain has TRBV20-1 and TRBJ2-1; D ambiguous. This CDR3 has 16 amino acids. V was pared by 5 bases and J by 0 bases, with 17 bases between. The V gene's germline CDR1 is DFQATT and CDR2 SNEGSKA (reference sequence). In DNA form, the CDR3 reads TGCAGTGCTCCTCCTCGGGCGGCTCTCTCCTACAATGAGCAGTTCTTC. Protein product: CSAPPRAALSYNEQFF.

The CDR3 DNA follows: TGCAGTGCTCCCGCTCCTAGCGGGAGGGACCAGTACTTC. Its protein is CSAPAPSGRDQYF. This sequence joins TRBV20-1 and TRBJ2-7; 12 positions match TRBD2. The CDR3 spans 13 residues. V trimming: 5 bases; J trimming: 10 bases; junction bases outside the gene matches: 9. CDR1 and CDR2 from the germline V gene are DFQATT and SNEGSKA (reference sequence).

This clonotype was detected only a few times. The chain links TRBV29-1 to TRBJ1-1, with a possible D match to TRBD1 (5 bases). CDR3 length equals 15 residues. V dropped 1 base and J dropped 3 bases, with 15 bases sitting between them. In germline, CDR1 is SQVTM, CDR2 ANQGSEA. DNA for the CDR3: TGCAGCGTTGAAGCCCTCAAGGGGACGTACACTGAAGCTTTCTTT. This translates into CSVEALKGTYTEAFF.

This sequence joins TRBV10-3 and TRBJ2-1; 8 bases fit TRBD2. Losses at the gene ends were 6 bases for V and 5 bases for J; bases not matched to a gene: 12. The germline V gene has CDR1 ENHRY and CDR2 SYGVKD. There are 16 residues in the CDR3. CDR3 protein: CAISSGSGRDHNEQFF. The CDR3 bases are TGTGCCATCAGCTCGGGGTCCGGGAGGGACCACAATGAGCAGTTCTTC.

This clonotype was recorded a few times. The chain employs TRBV5-1 and TRBJ2-5, with D uncertain. This CDR3 comprises 15 residues. CDR1 is SGHRS and CDR2 is YFSETQ in the germline V gene. The ends were cut back, 1 base at V and 3 bases at J, with 13 bases in the middle. CDR3 sequence (DNA): TGCGCCAGCAGCTTGTACCAACTCCCCGAAGAGACCCAGTACTTC. Its protein is CASSLYQLPEETQYF.

The V and J genes are TRBV6-2 or TRBV6-3 and TRBJ2-3, with 11 bases identical to TRBD2. The CDR3 extends over 18 amino acids. J lost 0 bases, V lost 2 bases, and 7 bases had no gene match. CDR1 and CDR2 from the germline V gene are MNHEY and SVGEGT. The CDR3 spells CASSYRATSGGSTDTQYF. The CDR3 DNA reads as TGTGCCAGCAGTTACCGCGCAACTAGCGGGGGTAGCACAGATACGCAGTATTTT.

This clonotype was seen a handful of times. This chain uses TRBV12-3 or TRBV12-4 with TRBJ2-1; 9 bases are a match to TRBD1. The CDR3 length is 16 residues. V was pared by 5 bases and J by 8 bases, with 13 bases of the junction left unmatched. CDR3 sequence: CASSPPGTGRRDEQFF. The CDR3 region has the DNA TGTGCCAGCAGTCCGCCCGGGACAGGGAGAAGGGATGAGCAGTTCTTC.

There are a few counts of this clonotype. The chain recombines TRBV7-9 with TRBJ2-5, with D unclear. Germline CDR1 SEHNR, CDR2 FQNEAQ (reference sequence). CDR3 length: 14 amino acids. V was cut by 0 bases and J by 5 bases, with 10 bases left in between. CDR3 amino acids: CASSLAREIETQYF. CDR3 bases: TGTGCCAGCAGCTTAGCCAGAGAAATCGAGACCCAGTACTTC.

This clonotype was detected only once. The chain carries TRBV7-6 and TRBJ1-2; tentatively, D is TRBD1 (5 bases). Germline-derived CDR1 and CDR2 are SGHVS and FNYEAQ. The CDR3 contains 13 residues. V was cut by 0 bases and J by 7 bases, with 9 bases left in between. CDR3: CASSLAQDSGYTF. The CDR3 nucleotides are TGTGCCAGCAGCTTAGCACAGGACTCTGGCTACACCTTC.

On this clonotype itself: At one of its ends the junction is not consistent with the germline gene, which may arise from a read error. The V call is TRBV6-2 or TRBV6-3, the J call TRBJ2-7; 7 bases are a match to TRBD2. Germline CDR1 MNHEY, CDR2 SVGEGT. This CDR3 comprises 13 residues. CDR3 nucleotides: TGTGCCAGCAGTTGGAGCGGGACCTACGAGCGGTACTTC. It specifies CASSWSGTYERYF.

The rearrangement links TRBV30 to TRBJ1-6; D gene unclear. Germline CDR1 is GTSNPN and CDR2 is SVGIG (reference sequence). V was clipped by 1 base and J by 7 bases, with 8 bases between them. The length of the CDR3 is 13 residues. CDR3 nucleotide sequence: TGTGCCTGGAGTGAGGACGGCAATTCACCCCTCCACTTT. The encoded protein is CAWSEDGNSPLHF.

The gene calls are TRBV20-1 and TRBJ2-7, with 11 bases identical to TRBD2. Trimming at V came to 3 bases and at J to 7 bases, leaving 11 bases not matched to a gene. The CDR3 is made up of 15 amino acids. Germline values: CDR1 DFQATT, CDR2 SNEGSKA (reference sequence). The CDR3: CSARVLAGGRDEQYF. The CDR3 nucleotides read TGCAGTGCTAGGGTCCTAGCGGGAGGTCGGGATGAGCAGTACTTC.